This T cell receptor beta chain was retrieved from a study of tumor-infiltrating lymphocytes in localized non-small cell lung cancer (dated by TCRdb to 2020 to 2022). Background for the entire study: Patients whose samples were collected after neoadjuvant chemotherapy, as well as both smokers and never-smokers and several histologies, were included in the cohort. From each patient came resected tumor tissue plus uninvolved lung tissue from that same patient, and the uninvolved lung tissue was described as non-adjacent to the tumor. In total, the ICON cohort was made up of about 160 surgical patients who had localized non-small cell lung cancer and whose tumors were resected. A total of some 60 patients were part of the paired comparison of immunoSEQ T-cell fraction between tumor and uninvolved lung. Flow cytometry, multiplex immunofluorescence, RNA-seq, exome sequencing and proteomics were applied to the same patients as TCR sequencing, which was one of several integrated assays. Study-wide findings and limitations: The TCR-derived T-cell fraction showed no difference between the flow cytometry-defined immunotypes IM1 (good prognosis) and IM2 (poor prognosis). Higher T cell infiltration in tumors than in uninvolved lung tissue was supported by TCRbeta sequencing, consistent with immunofluorescence CD3 counts. Assay coverage differed among patients according to how much tissue was available, so only a subset of the cohort had TCR sequencing. Tumor T-cell fraction from TCR sequencing was not associated with recurrence-free survival (p = 0.61). Because different pieces of the same tissue were used for different assays, technical variation could not be separated from intratumor heterogeneity.

On this clone: Which antigen it targets is not known. Nothing much larger sits one base from this clone, and base qualities are not available.

Enrollment in ICON was initiated in early 2016, and the last patient was enrolled in 2018. A subcohort of around 76 patients provided fresh tumor and matched uninvolved tissue for in-depth immune analyses, with TCR sequencing among those analyses. DNA isolated from bulk tissue, without cell sorting, was used for TCR sequencing. The immunoSEQ assay used for TCR sequencing gave the T-cell fraction in both tumor and uninvolved lung tissue. For the original study's pipeline: For survival analysis, patients were divided into high (upper tertile) and low (lower two tertiles) T-cell fraction groups, which were compared by log-rank test. A signed-rank test was used to check for differences in T-cell fraction between paired tumor and uninvolved lung. Imported from immuneACCESS, the table was reduced by TCRdb to in-frame sequences with V and J called. These copies leave out some clones; in studies compared against another copy, an unresolved V gene accounts for under half, and the cause of the remainder is not known. Clonal size and the V and J genes are those of that table, whereas D and trimming came from the DNA. The sample records 21,000 or so clones, 80% of which are singletons. The ten largest clonotypes hold 3.4% of the sample.

The V and J ends are trimmed by 1 base and 10 bases, leaving 14 bases between them. Measured from the cysteine to the phenylalanine, the CDR3 is 14 residues long. The retained sequence is limited to the CDR3, 42 bases, with the frame set at the first base. The germline V gene (reference sequence) sets CDR1 to SEHNR and CDR2 to FQNEAQ. This TCR came from a human donor with non-small cell lung cancer. In this chain, TRBV7-9 is recombined with TRBJ2-1; TRBD2 is a weak D gene call, 5 bases matching. Specimen: lung tumor tissue. In nucleotides, the sequence is TGTGCCAGCAGCTTAGTAATTCCGGGAAAGGAGCAGTTCTTC. Its translation is CASSLVIPGKEQFF.